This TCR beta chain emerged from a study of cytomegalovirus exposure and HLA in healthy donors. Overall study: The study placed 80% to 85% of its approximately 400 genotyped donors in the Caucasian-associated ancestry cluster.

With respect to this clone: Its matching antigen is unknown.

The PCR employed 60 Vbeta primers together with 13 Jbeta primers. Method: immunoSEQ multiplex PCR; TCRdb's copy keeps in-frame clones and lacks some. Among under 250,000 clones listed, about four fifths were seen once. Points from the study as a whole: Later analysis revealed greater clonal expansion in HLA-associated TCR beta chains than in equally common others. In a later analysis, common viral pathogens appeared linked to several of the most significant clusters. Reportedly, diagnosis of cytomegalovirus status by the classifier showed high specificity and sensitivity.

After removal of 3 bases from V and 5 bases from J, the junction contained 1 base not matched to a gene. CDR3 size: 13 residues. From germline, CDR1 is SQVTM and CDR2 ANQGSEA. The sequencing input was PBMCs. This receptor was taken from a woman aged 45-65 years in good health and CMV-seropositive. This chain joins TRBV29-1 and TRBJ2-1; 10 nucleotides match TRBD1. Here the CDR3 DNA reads TGCAGCGTTGAGGGACAGGGGAACAATGAGCAGTTCTTC. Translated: CSVEGQGNNEQFF.